The text below deals with one TCR beta chain. What it binds is not known. The V and J ends lost 3 bases and 8 bases respectively, with 13 bases between them. The germline gives CDR1 MDHEN, CDR2 SYDVKM. The CDR3 is 13 amino acids. The PCR was carried out with 60 Vbeta primers and 13 Jbeta primers. TCRdb keeps only in-frame clones here, not all; method: immunoSEQ multiplex PCR. Of roughly 100,000 clones in the sample, roughly 80% were seen once. The data stem from a study of cytomegalovirus exposure and HLA in healthy donors. In the study overall: A previous analysis identified 100 million to 120 million unique TCR beta sequences derived from around 200 million T cells. Study-wide results and limits: An analysis was carried out at a later point. It showed that HLA-associated TCR beta chains were more clonally expanded than equally common non-associated chains. Accurate HLA-A and HLA-B prediction from TCR beta sequences was reported for most subjects. The productive fraction for most TCR beta V segments was about 90% or about 30% in an earlier analysis.

The chain is built from TRBV28 and TRBJ1-2; perhaps TRBD1 as D (5 bases). Sequencing input: PBMCs. The sequence was obtained from a male donor in good health and CMV-seropositive. The CDR3 loop is CASSLGGVGGYTF. The CDR3 nucleotides read TGTGCCAGCAGTTTGGGGGGGGTGGGAGGCTACACCTTC.